Listed here are 14 T cell receptor beta chains from one sample, sequenced in a study of PD-1 blockade in classical Hodgkin lymphoma. Following autologous stem cell transplantation, relapse occurred in every patient, and exposure to brentuximab vedotin varied. Assay used: immunoSEQ multiplex PCR; TCRdb lists only in-frame clones, some missing. The table records roughly 41,000 clones, about 90% of them present only once. Here the sequenced sample was peripheral blood mononuclear cells (PBMCs), taken before the second cycle of nivolumab. These receptors were taken from a human donor with classical Hodgkin lymphoma.

This clone has only a few counts. J is TRBJ1-2 and V is TRBV19; D is unclear. Germline loops: CDR1 LNHDA, CDR2 SQIVND (reference sequence). V dropped 4 bases and J dropped 2 bases, with 14 bases sitting between them. The CDR3 length is 15 residues. The CDR3, as DNA: TGTGCCAGTAGTAGCCCCGGGGAGGGAAACTATGGCTACACCTTC. Encoded protein: CASSSPGEGNYGYTF.

The chain couples TRBV6-5 to TRBJ1-5; D is ambiguous. The germline CDR1 and CDR2 sequences are MNHEY and SVGAGI. This CDR3 region has 13 residues. With 7 bases removed from V and 9 bases from J, the gap between germline ends came to 16 bases. The CDR3 sequence: CASTQNLGGPQHF. CDR3 sequence (DNA): TGTGCCAGCACCCAGAATCTGGGTGGGCCCCAGCATTTT.

This clone is termed medium-sized. The J gene is TRBJ2-7, the V gene TRBV28, with 10 bases lining up with TRBD2. V was pared by 2 bases and J by 3 bases, with 7 bases of the junction left unmatched. The CDR3 runs 16 residues. Germline loops: CDR1 MDHEN, CDR2 SYDVKM. In DNA, the CDR3 is TGTGCCAGCAGTTTACCCCTAGCGGGAGCTGACTACGAGCAGTACTTC. Amino acid sequence: CASSLPLAGADYEQYF.

A single count supports this clone. The V and J genes are TRBV6-1 and TRBJ1-4; D uncertain. Germline assignment: CDR1 MNHNS and CDR2 SASEGT. V lost 4 bases, J lost 7 bases, and 10 bases lay in between. The CDR3 has 13 residues. CDR3 in DNA: TGTGCCAGCAGTGGTCAAGGAAGTGAAAAACTGTTTTTT. This gives the protein CASSGQGSEKLFF.

The rearrangement joins TRBV11-2 to TRBJ2-7; D remains unclear. Trimming took 3 bases from V and 2 from J, leaving 11 bases between them. This CDR3 contains 14 residues. Germline lookup yields CDR1 SGHAT and CDR2 FQNNGV. The DNA for the CDR3 is TGTGCCAGCAGCTTCGGGTCAGGCCCCTACGAGCAGTACTTC. This translates into CASSFGSGPYEQYF.

This sequence joins TRBV27 and TRBJ2-6; D perhaps matches TRBD2 (6 bases). The germline CDR1 and CDR2 sequences are MNHEY and SMNVEV (reference sequence). V gave up 1 base and J gave up 4 bases, with 11 bases separating them. The CDR3 is 16 amino acids. This CDR3 reads CASSLLGGAGANVLTF. The CDR3 nucleotides read TGTGCCAGCAGTTTATTGGGGGGAGCAGGGGCCAACGTCCTGACTTTC.

The rearrangement uses TRBV7-8 and TRBJ1-1; tentative D call: TRBD1 (5 bases). The germline CDR1 and CDR2 sequences are SGHVS and FQNEAQ. Trimming removed 3 bases from V and 0 bases from J, with 14 bases in between. This CDR3 contains 16 residues. The CDR3, as DNA: TGTGCCAGCAGCTTTTTAGGACAACGCATGAACACTGAAGCTTTCTTT. Protein sequence: CASSFLGQRMNTEAFF.

The chain combines TRBV27 with TRBJ2-1, with D possibly being TRBD2 (6 bases). Trimming removed 4 bases at V and 13 bases at J, with 14 bases between. Germline lookup yields CDR1 MNHEY and CDR2 SMNVEV (reference sequence). The CDR3 consists of 12 residues. In nucleotides, the CDR3 is TGTGCCAGCAGTTATCGCCTGGGACTCCAGTTCTTC. Protein product: CASSYRLGLQFF.

J is TRBJ2-3 and V is TRBV27; D may be TRBD1 (5 bases). V was clipped by 7 bases and J by 4 bases, with 18 bases between them. The germline V gene has CDR1 MNHEY and CDR2 SMNVEV (reference sequence). CDR3 length: 15 amino acids. The CDR3, as DNA: TGTGCCAGCACGGACAACGTACTGCTAGCAGATACGCAGTATTTT. Amino acid sequence: CASTDNVLLADTQYF.

The chain combines TRBV5-1 with TRBJ1-2, with TRBD1 matching 9 bases. Trimming cost V 3 bases and J 4 bases; bases outside gene matches: 4. Germline V gene lookup returns CDR1 SGHRS and CDR2 YFSETQ. The CDR3 is 14 amino acids. As DNA, the CDR3 is TGCGCCAGCAGCTCAACAGGGGGCTCCTATGGCTACACCTTC. Its translation: CASSSTGGSYGYTF.

The chain joins TRBV7-9 to TRBJ2-5; unclear D gene. This CDR3 region has 14 residues. V was shortened by 7 bases and J by 2 bases, with 14 bases between the two germline ends. In germline, CDR1 is SEHNR, CDR2 FQNEAQ (reference sequence). As DNA, the CDR3 is TGTGCCAGCACCTTCGATGGTATGCAAGAGACCCAGTACTTC. Its translation is CASTFDGMQETQYF.

The rearrangement joins TRBV4-1 to TRBJ2-2; 11 nucleotides line up with TRBD2. The CDR3 contains 21 residues. With V trimmed by 0 bases and J by 4 bases, 16 bases remained unmatched. Germline values: CDR1 MGHRA, CDR2 YSYEKL. CDR3 DNA sequence: TGCGCCAGCAGCCAAGATGGGCTGACTAGCGGGAAACTCCGGGGCACCGGGGAGCTGTTTTTT. This codes for CASSQDGLTSGKLRGTGELFF.

This clone has just a few counts. The V and J genes are TRBV7-3 and TRBJ2-1; no reliable D call. The CDR3 contains 13 residues. Germline V lookup: CDR1 SGHTA, CDR2 FQGTGA. The V gene lost 3 bases and the J gene lost 6 bases, with 9 bases spanning the gap. This CDR3 reads CASSLDPSNEQFF. The CDR3 DNA follows: TGTGCCAGCAGCTTGGACCCCAGCAATGAGCAGTTCTTC.

The gene calls are TRBV5-1 and TRBJ1-2; D gene unclear. Deletions cut 0 bases from V and 2 bases from J, with 11 bases between. Germline V CDR1 and CDR2: SGHRS, YFSETQ. The CDR3 loop spans 15 amino acids. The CDR3 sequence is CASSLAPEMNYGYTF. CDR3 in DNA: TGCGCCAGCAGCTTGGCCCCAGAGATGAACTATGGCTACACCTTC.